The entry that follows covers one T cell receptor (beta chain) sequence. This record comes from a study of blood T cell repertoires in COVID-19. On the study more broadly: Samples representing acute and convalescent COVID-19 were sourced from the United States, Italy and Spain. PBMCs, B-cell-depleted T cells, or T cells provided the cDNA or gDNA that made up the material.

As handled by the study authors: Nucleated cell number was recorded as an estimate derived from reference gene primer amplification. TCRdb's copy holds only in-frame clones and misses some; the assay was immunoSEQ multiplex PCR. D and trimming come from the DNA, and the V and J calls and clone size come from that table. This table has 60,000 or so clones, 74% appearing once. Germline V gene lookup returns CDR1 MGHRA and CDR2 YSYEKL. The length of the CDR3 is 16 residues. The germline V and J ends were trimmed by 1 base and 7 bases, with 17 bases remaining between them. This TCR derives from a woman older than 75 with acute or convalescent COVID-19. Material: peripheral blood. This sequence joins TRBV4-1 and TRBJ2-1; maybe TRBD2 (6 bases). CDR3 coding DNA: TGCGCCAGCAGCCAAGTCACGGGAGTCAAGGGGAATGAGCAGTTCTTC. As protein: CASSQVTGVKGNEQFF.